The clone carrying this TCR beta chain was found many times. Its antigen is still unknown. This sample stems from a study of T cells in Graves' hyperthyroidism and ophthalmopathy. Blood was sampled at initial diagnosis of hyperthyroidism, prior to onset of any ophthalmopathy symptoms. The source material, RNA transcripts, was used to amplify TCR beta CDR3 regions. The TCR CDR3 first-round RT-PCR relied on the HTBI primer set. MiXCR was run by TCRdb on the multiplex PCR reads, yielding one entry per CDR3 protein. This table holds nearly 600,000 distinct CDR3 sequences, approximately 13% found once. Whole-study results and caveats: Blood held most thyroid clonotypes expanded above 0.001 frequency.

Specimen: blood. The sequence was obtained from a woman aged 25 to 39 with Graves' hyperthyroidism that later progressed to Graves' ophthalmopathy.

The CDR3: CASRPGDQETQYF. CDR3 nucleotides: TGCGCCAGCAGGCCAGGGGACCAAGAGACCCAGTACTTC. The rearrangement joins TRBV10-2 to TRBJ2-5; possible D gene TRBD1, 6 bases. Per the germline V gene, CDR1 is WSHSY and CDR2 is SAAADI. Between the trimmed V and J ends, which lost 6 bases and 0 bases, there was a span of 8 bases. The CDR3 is 13 amino acids.